The sequence of this T cell receptor (beta chain) was determined in a study of T-cell reconstitution after alpha-beta-depleted transplantation in children. The CDR3 has 14 residues. CDR1 is DFQATT and CDR2 is SNEGSKA in the germline V gene (reference sequence). With 5 bases removed from V and 0 bases from J, the gap between germline ends came to 12 bases. Using unique molecular identifiers, the investigators prepared the TCRbeta library. TCRdb itself ran the PCR reads through MiXCR, one entry per CDR3 protein. The sample has roughly 610,000 distinct CDR3 sequences; more than 9% are singletons. Source: PBMCs from the stem cell graft donor, taken from the stem cell graft. The chain joins TRBV20-1 to TRBJ2-3; D possibly corresponds to TRBD1 (6 bases). The origin of this receptor is a human donor who donated a stem cell graft to a child with acute myeloid leukemia. CDR3 loop: CSAFRGGSTDTQYF. The CDR3 DNA sequence: TGCAGTGCTTTCAGGGGCGGGAGCACAGATACGCAGTATTTT.